This T cell receptor (beta chain) was identified in a study of cytomegalovirus exposure and HLA in healthy donors. Regarding the study as a whole: A later analysis reported that several of the most significant clusters appeared to be linked to common viral pathogens, among them Epstein-Barr virus. In vitro, a few CMV-associated chains proved specific for CMV antigens.

Germline V lookup: CDR1 SGHRS, CDR2 YFSETQ. The CDR3 totals 14 residues. V shed 2 bases and J 8 bases; nucleotides not matched to a gene: 6. The PCR was carried out with 60 Vbeta primers and 13 Jbeta primers. Assay: immunoSEQ multiplex PCR; the TCRdb copy retains only in-frame clones and omits some. The sample lists fewer than 200,000 clones; more than 65% were seen once. Turning to this clone: The antigen remains unidentified.

Sequenced material: PBMCs. This TCR came from a girl aged 2-10 years in good health and CMV-seropositive. The gene calls are TRBV5-1 and TRBJ2-1, with TRBD2 identical over 8 bases. The CDR3 spells CASSFQRGSDEQFF. The CDR3 DNA reads TGCGCCAGCAGCTTCCAGCGGGGGAGCGATGAGCAGTTCTTC.